The entry that follows covers one T cell receptor beta chain sequence. The antigen remains undetermined. This record belongs to a study of cytomegalovirus exposure and HLA in healthy donors. Whole-study findings and limits: Previously analyzed data showed that most TCR beta V segments were productive at a frequency of about 87% or about 30%. TCR beta chain V- and J-gene trimming was linked, in a later analysis, to a missense variant in DCLRE1C.

Germline values: CDR1 SEHNR, CDR2 FQNEAQ (reference sequence). Trimming removed 4 bases from V and 7 bases from J; junction bases left unmatched: 18. The CDR3 extends over 19 amino acids. The PCR ran on 60 Vbeta and 13 Jbeta primers. TCRdb's table, derived via immunoSEQ multiplex PCR, lists solely in-frame clones and lacks some. Of around 200,000 clones in the sample, 86% are singletons; the top ten hold less than 0.4%. This chain joins TRBV7-9 and TRBJ2-2, with 10 bases identical to TRBD2. The receptor was isolated from a woman between 25 and 40 years old in good health and CMV-seronegative. The sample was PBMCs. For the CDR3, the DNA is TGTGCCAGCAGCTCCACCTGGACTAGCGGAGAGGGGGAGGTCGGGGAGCTGTTTTTT. Amino acid sequence: CASSSTWTSGEGEVGELFF. Filled out from reference TRBV7-9 and TRBJ2-2, the complete variable domain reads DTGVSQNPRHKITKRGQNVTFRCDPISEHNRLYWYRQTLGQGPEFLTYFQNEAQLEKSRLLSDRFSAERPKGSFSTLEIQRTEQGDSAMYLCASSSTWTSGEGEVGELFFGEGSRLTVL.